The 28 T cell receptor beta chains below were found in one sample sequenced in a study of T-cell memory formation after mild COVID-19 (dated by TCRdb to the early 2020s). Library preparation was by 5' RACE. The instrument given in TCRdb is Illumina NovaSeq 6000. TCRdb reworked the public reads: Q25 trimming with fastp, MiXCR clone assembly, productive beta chains retained. Under each unique CDR3 protein, matching rows form one entry showing the most common genes and DNA. This sample comprises 150,000 to 200,000 distinct CDR3 sequences, approximately 14% of them detected only once. The ten largest clones take up 13% to 15% of the sample. Sequenced input: PBMCs or a T cell subset sorted from them (not recorded which). Every receptor here comes from an adult woman who had mild COVID-19 (a few samples of this study predate the infection). The sample titles of this study are shuffled in the database, so cell type and time point are left out; the donor was told from shared clones.

The J gene is TRBJ2-5, the V gene TRBV10-3; no clear D gene. The CDR3 is 12 amino acids. In germline, CDR1 is ENHRY, CDR2 SYGVKD. Trimming shortened V by 6 bases and J by 5 bases, and 10 bases separated the two germline ends. As DNA, the CDR3 is TGTGCCATCAGGGATCTTGAGGAGACCCAGTACTTC. This gives the protein CAIRDLEETQYF.

The chain recombines TRBV6-2 or TRBV6-3 with TRBJ1-2; D is perhaps TRBD1 (6 bases). Trimming cost V 5 bases and J 0 bases, with 13 bases left between them. The germline gives CDR1 MNHEY, CDR2 SVGEGT. This CDR3 comprises 15 residues. The CDR3 loop is CASSRTAYANYGYTF. CDR3 nucleotide sequence: TGTGCCAGCAGTCGGACAGCGTACGCTAACTATGGCTACACCTTC.

This clonotype was counted only a few times. The V call is TRBV4-3, the J call TRBJ2-5; D is unclear. Germline V gives CDR1 LGHNA, CDR2 YSLEER. The CDR3 has 17 residues. With 1 base removed from V and 5 bases from J, the gap between germline ends came to 20 bases. CDR3 in DNA: TGCGCCAGCAGCCAAGCTCCTAGAATGGGGTTCGAGGAGACCCAGTACTTC. This sequence encodes CASSQAPRMGFEETQYF.

The J gene is TRBJ1-2, the V gene TRBV29-1, with no clear D. V was shortened by 0 bases and J by 6 bases, with 5 bases between the two germline ends. Germline V lookup: CDR1 SQVTM, CDR2 ANQGSEA. The CDR3 is 11 amino acids. The DNA for the CDR3 is TGCAGCGTTGAAGATCTACATGGCTACACCTTC. The encoded protein is CSVEDLHGYTF.

The V and J genes are TRBV5-1 and TRBJ2-1; TRBD2 matches 7 bases. With 4 bases clipped from V and 7 bases from J, the junction kept 5 bases outside the gene matches. Germline CDR1 is SGHRS and CDR2 is YFSETQ. The CDR3 covers 13 residues. The DNA of the CDR3 is TGCGCCAGCAGCGCAGCCGGGAGGAATGAGCAGTTCTTC. This gives the protein CASSAAGRNEQFF.

This clonotype was detected a few times. J is TRBJ2-5 and V is TRBV6-5, with 13 bases matching TRBD2. The CDR3 has 19 residues. Germline V CDR1 and CDR2: MNHEY, SVGAGI. After removal of 2 bases from V and 0 bases from J, the junction contained 9 bases not matched to a gene. The CDR3 here is CASSYGTSGTWRHQETQYF. As DNA, the CDR3 is TGTGCCAGCAGTTACGGGACTAGCGGGACCTGGAGGCACCAAGAGACCCAGTACTTC.

This CDR3 reads CASSSQGSFDGYTF. The CDR3 region has the DNA TGTGCCAGCAGTTCACAGGGCAGTTTCGATGGCTACACCTTC. This chain connects TRBV12-3 or TRBV12-4 to TRBJ1-2; possible D gene TRBD1, 6 bases. The CDR3 sequence is 14 residues long. Trimming took off 4 bases at V and 6 bases at J, with 15 bases between the two ends.

This chain links TRBV27 with TRBJ2-1; D tentatively reads TRBD1 or TRBD2 (6 bases each). Germline V gives CDR1 MNHEY, CDR2 SMNVEV (reference sequence). This CDR3 spans 18 amino acids. The V gene lost 0 bases and the J gene lost 8 bases, with 23 bases spanning the gap. The DNA of the CDR3 is TGTGCCAGCAGTTTATCGGGGTTACAGGGAGGCTCTTTCGATGAGCAGTTCTTC. Its translation is CASSLSGLQGGSFDEQFF.

V usage is TRBV24-1 and J usage is TRBJ2-2; D might be TRBD1 (5 bases). The germline V gene encodes CDR1 KGHDR and CDR2 SFDVKD. The V gene lost 4 bases and the J gene lost 3 bases, with 11 bases spanning the gap. The CDR3 runs 15 residues. CDR3 nucleotides: TGTGCCACCAGTGACAGGGTTTTAGACACCGGGGAGCTGTTTTTT. Protein product: CATSDRVLDTGELFF.

This clonotype came up many times. The V gene is TRBV14, the J gene TRBJ2-7, with D maybe TRBD1 (6 bases). Trimming removed 6 bases from V and 6 bases from J, with 15 bases in between. This CDR3 comprises 13 residues. Germline CDR1 reads SGHDN; CDR2 reads FVKESK. In DNA, the CDR3 is TGTGCCAGCAGTACGGACGTACAGGGCGAGCAGTACGTC. Its translation is CASSTDVQGEQYV.

This clonotype has just a few counts. The chain uses TRBV12-3 or TRBV12-4 and TRBJ1-1; D is undetermined. Between the trimmed V and J ends, which lost 6 bases and 1 base, there was a span of 9 bases. The length of the CDR3 is 13 residues. The chain's CDR3 is CASSEGANTEAFF. The DNA for the CDR3 is TGTGCCAGCAGCGAAGGTGCGAACACTGAAGCTTTCTTT.

The chain uses TRBV7-9 and TRBJ1-2, with a weak D call TRBD1 (5 bases). V was cut by 5 bases and J by 1 base, with 20 bases left in between. CDR3 length: 17 amino acids. Germline CDR1 reads SEHNR; CDR2 reads FQNEAQ (reference sequence). CDR3 residues: CASSPPLVGEDNYGYTF. The CDR3 DNA sequence: TGTGCCAGCAGCCCCCCCTTGGTAGGGGAGGATAACTATGGCTACACCTTC.

The chain carries TRBV18 and TRBJ2-1; 7 positions match TRBD1. Trimming at V came to 8 bases and at J to 1 base, leaving 5 bases not matched to a gene. Germline loops: CDR1 KGHSH, CDR2 LQKENI. This CDR3 has 14 amino acids. The CDR3, as DNA: TGTGCCAGCCGACAGGGTGGGTCCTACAATGAGCAGTTCTTC. It yields the protein CASRQGGSYNEQFF.

The chain has TRBV5-4 and TRBJ2-1; D possibly corresponds to TRBD1 (5 bases). CDR3 length: 15 residues. Trimming left V 0 bases short and J 8 bases short, with 15 bases between. CDR1 is SGHNT and CDR2 is YYREEE in the germline V gene (reference sequence). The CDR3 region has the DNA TGTGCCAGCAGCTTGGAGGGGATAGGGTTCCATGAGCAGTTCTTC. Residues: CASSLEGIGFHEQFF.

The chain uses TRBV5-5 and TRBJ1-1; D remains ambiguous. CDR1 is SGHKS and CDR2 is YYEKEE in the germline V gene (reference sequence). The V end was cut by 4 bases, the J end by 1 base, with 14 bases between. The CDR3 sequence is 15 residues long. The CDR3 sequence: CASSRGILSNTEAFF. CDR3 nucleotides: TGTGCCAGCAGCCGCGGGATTTTATCGAACACTGAAGCTTTCTTT.

The chain has TRBV2 and TRBJ2-1; 11 bases are a match to TRBD2. Per the germline V gene, CDR1 is SNHLY and CDR2 is FYNNEI. The V gene end was trimmed by 4 bases and the J gene end by 7 bases; junction bases not matched to a gene: 3. The CDR3 runs to 14 residues. In nucleotides, the CDR3 is TGTGCCAGCAGTGGACTAGCGGGAACAAATGAGCAGTTCTTC. Translated: CASSGLAGTNEQFF.

The chain recombines TRBV12-3 or TRBV12-4 with TRBJ2-5; TRBD2 matches 9 bases. J gave up 0 bases and V 6 bases, and 8 bases lay outside the gene matches. The CDR3 contains 16 residues. The CDR3 DNA is TGTGCCAGCAGCCTACGACTAGCGGCGTACCAAGAGACCCAGTACTTC. It specifies CASSLRLAAYQETQYF.

The V call is TRBV15, the J call TRBJ2-2, with 7 nucleotides matching TRBD2. The CDR3 loop spans 15 amino acids. The V gene end was trimmed by 4 bases and the J gene end by 5 bases; junction bases not matched to a gene: 7. Germline-derived CDR1 and CDR2 are LNHNV and YYDKDF (reference sequence). The CDR3 region is CATSTTAGKTGELFF. The CDR3 coding sequence is TGTGCCACCAGCACGACAGCGGGGAAAACCGGGGAGCTGTTTTTT.

This clonotype appeared a few times. The rearrangement uses TRBV6-5 and TRBJ2-1; tentative D call: TRBD1 (5 bases). This CDR3 contains 14 residues. The V gene lost 1 base and the J gene lost 10 bases, with 14 bases spanning the gap. CDR1 and CDR2 (germline): MNHEY, SVGAGI. The CDR3 is CASSYLQGAREQFF. DNA of the CDR3: TGTGCCAGCAGTTACTTGCAAGGGGCAAGGGAGCAGTTCTTC.

This chain connects TRBV20-1 to TRBJ2-2, with 7 bases that match TRBD1. V dropped 3 bases and J dropped 10; count of bases not matched to a gene: 14. Germline-derived CDR1 and CDR2 are DFQATT and SNEGSKA (reference sequence). The CDR3 is made up of 15 amino acids. The CDR3 region is CSARVRQGRISELFF. Written as DNA, the CDR3 is TGCAGTGCTAGGGTACGACAGGGAAGGATTTCGGAGCTGTTTTTT.

This clonotype turned up a few times. The chain combines TRBV12-3 or TRBV12-4 with TRBJ1-5; D perhaps matches TRBD1 (6 bases). CDR3 length: 14 residues. V dropped 0 bases and J dropped 7 bases, with 10 bases sitting between them. CDR3 nucleotides: TGTGCCAGCAGTTTAGCAGGGGGTAGGCAGCCCCAGCATTTT. Residues: CASSLAGGRQPQHF.

This clonotype was detected only a few times. The chain employs TRBV27 and TRBJ2-1; 8 bases line up with TRBD2. The CDR3 loop spans 16 amino acids. Germline CDR1 and CDR2: MNHEY and SMNVEV (reference sequence). Trimming cost V 2 bases and J 4 bases; bases outside gene matches: 7. CDR3 sequence (DNA): TGTGCCAGCAGTTTAATTGGGACTAGTGTATACAATGAGCAGTTCTTC. Translation: CASSLIGTSVYNEQFF.

V usage is TRBV10-3 and J usage is TRBJ2-3, with TRBD2 matching over 8 bases. The junction had 5 bases not matched to a gene; V was cut back by 10 bases and J by 2 bases. This CDR3 has 13 amino acids. Germline values: CDR1 ENHRY, CDR2 SYGVKD. The CDR3 spells CATGAGVTDTQYF. CDR3 in DNA: TGTGCCACCGGAGCGGGGGTCACAGATACGCAGTATTTT.

A few counts support this clonotype. J is TRBJ1-2 and V is TRBV6-1; D might be TRBD1 (6 bases). The ends were cut back, 6 bases at V and 0 bases at J, with 14 bases in the middle. The CDR3 totals 15 residues. In germline, CDR1 is MNHNS, CDR2 SASEGT. CDR3 protein: CASRQDRRANYGYTF. CDR3 bases: TGTGCCAGCAGGCAAGACAGGAGGGCTAACTATGGCTACACCTTC.

The chain employs TRBV4-1 and TRBJ2-7, with D possibly being TRBD2 (7 bases). CDR3 length: 15 amino acids. CDR1 MGHRA and CDR2 YSYEKL come from the germline V gene. Trimming pared 0 bases from V and 3 bases from J, leaving 12 bases between. This CDR3 is CASSQEEGGDYEQYF. In nucleotides, the CDR3 is TGCGCCAGCAGCCAAGAGGAAGGGGGGGACTACGAGCAGTACTTC.

The chain uses TRBV29-1 and TRBJ2-3; 8 bases are shared with TRBD2. V lost 5 bases and J lost 5; bases outside the gene matches: 9. CDR3 size: 14 residues. Germline V lookup: CDR1 SQVTM, CDR2 ANQGSEA. CDR3 region: CSVRTSQSLDTQYF. CDR3 bases: TGCAGCGTTAGGACTAGCCAGAGTCTAGATACGCAGTATTTT.

V usage is TRBV20-1 and J usage is TRBJ1-2; possibly TRBD1 for D (5 bases). Per germline, CDR1 DFQATT and CDR2 SNEGSKA (reference sequence). The V end lost 3 bases, the J end lost 4 bases, and 9 bases lay between the germline ends. The CDR3 covers 12 residues. CDR3 sequence reads: CSASARAYGYTF. Here the CDR3 DNA reads TGCAGTGCTAGTGCCAGGGCCTATGGCTACACCTTC.

The table lists this clonotype with a few counts. The chain links TRBV6-5 to TRBJ1-1; no clear D gene. The CDR3 loop spans 14 amino acids. Germline V gives CDR1 MNHEY, CDR2 SVGAGI. V gave up 0 bases and J gave up 8 bases, with 13 bases separating them. The CDR3 protein is CASSYSMGGREAFF. CDR3 coding DNA: TGTGCCAGCAGTTACTCGATGGGAGGTCGGGAAGCTTTCTTT.